These 29 T cell receptor beta chains share one sample of origin, sequenced in a study of blood T cell repertoires in COVID-19. Generated by immunoSEQ multiplex PCR, the TCRdb table keeps only in-frame clones and is missing some. The profile shows approximately 530,000 clones, about 89% of them singletons. Sequenced input: peripheral blood. Receptors originate from a woman between 45 and 65 years old with COVID-19, enrolled during active disease.

V and J are TRBV7-9 and TRBJ1-2; 12 nucleotides match TRBD1. The CDR3 loop spans 16 amino acids. Germline V gene data show CDR1 as SEHNR and CDR2 as FQNEAQ (reference sequence). With 5 bases clipped from V and 8 bases from J, the junction kept 12 bases outside the gene matches. The CDR3 nucleotides read TGTGCCAGCAGCGCGTCTATGGGACAGGGGGCGAGAGGCTACACCTTC. Translating it yields CASSASMGQGARGYTF.

The rearrangement joins TRBV10-1 to TRBJ2-3; TRBD1 is a possible D gene (6 bases). The V gene's germline CDR1 is WNHNN and CDR2 SYGVQD (reference sequence). Trimming cost V 10 bases and J 2 bases, with 13 bases left between them. This CDR3 is built from 13 residues. The CDR3 protein is CATRDKVTDTQYF. The CDR3 coding sequence is TGCGCCACCCGGGACAAAGTCACAGATACGCAGTATTTT.

This clone has a handful of counts. The chain combines TRBV20-1 with TRBJ2-7, with D perhaps matching TRBD2 (5 bases). Between the trimmed V and J ends, which lost 6 bases and 2 bases, there was a span of 8 bases. Germline V CDR1 and CDR2: DFQATT, SNEGSKA (reference sequence). The CDR3 has 11 residues. CDR3 loop: CSAFGAYEQYF. The CDR3 DNA reads TGCAGTGCCTTCGGGGCCTACGAGCAGTACTTC.

There are a few counts of this clone. The chain couples TRBV6-2 or TRBV6-3 to TRBJ1-2, with a tentative D call TRBD1 (6 bases). The germline V gene encodes CDR1 MNHEY and CDR2 SVGEGT. The CDR3 has 16 residues. The V end was cut by 0 bases, the J end by 7 bases, with 18 bases between. CDR3 coding DNA: TGTGCCAGCAGTTACTCCTCCGGACAGCTTCCAGGTGGCTACACCTTC. This sequence encodes CASSYSSGQLPGGYTF.

This clone was found a few times. The chain joins TRBV28 to TRBJ1-6; D is unclear. This CDR3 has 12 residues. Germline V gene sequence: CDR1 MDHEN, CDR2 SYDVKM. V was shortened by 6 bases and J by 10 bases, with 10 bases between the two germline ends. Here the CDR3 DNA reads TGTGCCAGCAGCCTTCCTCTATCACCCCTCCACTTT. Translating it yields CASSLPLSPLHF. The full variable domain, its missing parts supplied by reference TRBV28 and TRBJ1-6, is DVKVTQSSRYLVKRTGEKVFLECVQDMDHENMFWYRQDPGLGLRLIYFSYDVKMKEKGDIPEGYSVSREKKERFSLILESASTNQTSMYLCASSLPLSPLHFGNGTRLTVT.

J is TRBJ1-5 and V is TRBV19; no clear D. V shed 2 bases and J shed 4 bases, with 9 bases lying between them. Germline CDR1 reads LNHDA; CDR2 reads SQIVND (reference sequence). The CDR3 spans 14 residues. The CDR3 sequence is CASSITAGNQPQHF. For the CDR3, the DNA is TGTGCCAGTAGTATAACGGCGGGGAATCAGCCCCAGCATTTT.

The rearrangement uses TRBV29-1 and TRBJ2-3; 8 nucleotides match TRBD1. Unmatched junction bases numbered 5, after V lost 1 base and J lost 5 bases. CDR1 SQVTM and CDR2 ANQGSEA come from the germline V gene. This CDR3 contains 14 residues. This CDR3 reads CSVEADRVRDTQYF. The CDR3 nucleotides are TGCAGCGTTGAAGCGGACAGGGTGAGAGATACGCAGTATTTT.

The rearrangement uses TRBV5-1 and TRBJ1-4; 7 nucleotides agree with TRBD1. V gave up 0 bases and J gave up 6 bases; unmatched junction bases: 2. The germline V gene has CDR1 SGHRS and CDR2 YFSETQ. The CDR3 contains 14 residues. The CDR3 region is CASSLAGTDEKLFF. For the CDR3, the DNA is TGCGCCAGCAGCTTGGCCGGGACAGATGAAAAACTGTTTTTT.

The CDR3, as DNA: TGTGCCAGCAGCCCGTCAACGGGGGGCCCTAACTATGGCTACACCTTC. It codes for CASSPSTGGPNYGYTF. The chain carries TRBV7-9 and TRBJ1-2; possible D gene TRBD1, 6 bases. This CDR3 is built from 16 residues. The V end was cut by 5 bases, the J end by 0 bases, with 16 bases between. Per the germline V gene, CDR1 is SEHNR and CDR2 is FQNEAQ (reference sequence).

This chain uses TRBV2 with TRBJ1-2; weak D call: TRBD1 (5 bases). The V gene's germline CDR1 is SNHLY and CDR2 FYNNEI. Trimming pared 4 bases from V and 1 base from J, leaving 10 bases between. This CDR3 has 14 amino acids. The CDR3 is CASSGGDGNYGYTF. The CDR3 region has the DNA TGTGCCAGCAGTGGGGGGGATGGTAACTATGGCTACACCTTC. The full variable domain, in which reference TRBV2 and TRBJ1-2 provide the parts outside the CDR3, is EPEVTQTPSHQVTQMGQEVILRCVPISNHLYFYWYRQILGQKVEFLVSFYNNEISEKSEIFDDQFSVERPDGSNFTLKIRSTKLEDSAMYFCASSGGDGNYGYTFGSGTRLTVV.

The genes are TRBV6-5 and TRBJ1-4; possibly TRBD1 for D (6 bases). Trimming shortened V by 8 bases and J by 13 bases, and 23 bases separated the two germline ends. CDR1 and CDR2 from the germline V gene are MNHEY and SVGAGI. The length of the CDR3 is 14 residues. This CDR3 is CASDKGGPYFGLFF. CDR3 nucleotides: TGTGCCAGCGATAAAGGGGGACCCTACTTTGGACTGTTTTTT.

A note on this clone: This CDR3 is also generated by other DNA sequences in the sample. V is TRBV5-1 and J is TRBJ2-7; a weak D match, TRBD2 (6 bases). The V gene's germline CDR1 is SGHRS and CDR2 YFSETQ. The ends were cut back, 0 bases at V and 0 bases at J, with 7 bases in the middle. This CDR3 comprises 14 residues. DNA for the CDR3: TGCGCCAGCAGCTTGGACGGGGGCTCCTACGAGCAGTACTTC. Amino acid sequence: CASSLDGGSYEQYF.

This chain links TRBV5-6 with TRBJ1-2; possible D gene TRBD1, 6 bases. The CDR3 consists of 12 residues. Germline V gives CDR1 SGHDT, CDR2 YYEEEE. The V end lost 6 bases, the J end lost 4 bases, and 10 bases lay between the germline ends. The CDR3 DNA follows: TGTGCCAGCAAAGGGACACTCTATGGCTACACCTTC. Its protein product is CASKGTLYGYTF.

Here the CDR3 reads CASGSRQGNTIYF. CDR3 sequence (DNA): TGTGCTAGTGGTTCCCGACAGGGAAACACCATATATTTT. The chain uses TRBV12-5 and TRBJ1-3, with D perhaps matching TRBD1 (5 bases). CDR1 is LGHNT and CDR2 is FRNRAP in the germline V gene. The CDR3 is made up of 13 amino acids. Deletions cut 4 bases from V and 4 bases from J, with 8 bases between.

This clone was seen just once. The chain couples TRBV19 to TRBJ1-2; weak D call: TRBD1 (5 bases). Germline CDR1 LNHDA, CDR2 SQIVND (reference sequence). This CDR3 contains 14 residues. Deletions cut 3 bases from V and 2 bases from J, with 10 bases between. The CDR3 DNA is TGTGCCAGTAGTATCCAGGAGGGGAACTATGGCTACACCTTC. This sequence encodes CASSIQEGNYGYTF.

This clone was seen only once. The chain joins TRBV12-3 or TRBV12-4 to TRBJ2-7; D is unclear. CDR3 length: 13 amino acids. V was clipped by 3 bases and J by 4 bases, with 10 bases between them. CDR3 residues: CASSFQAPYEQYF. Here the CDR3 DNA reads TGTGCCAGCAGTTTCCAGGCCCCTTACGAGCAGTACTTC.

CDR3 nucleotide sequence: TGTGCCAGCAGTGAGCGGAGTGGCAGCAATCAGCCCCAGCATTTT. It codes for CASSERSGSNQPQHF. The rearrangement joins TRBV2 to TRBJ1-5, with no clear D. The CDR3 runs 15 residues. Trimming left V 3 bases short and J 1 base short, with 10 bases between. Germline V CDR1 and CDR2: SNHLY, FYNNEI.

The chain carries TRBV5-1 and TRBJ1-1; the D is unclear. There are 15 residues in the CDR3. The V gene lost 5 bases and the J gene lost 0 bases, with 14 bases spanning the gap. Germline loops: CDR1 SGHRS, CDR2 YFSETQ. The CDR3 nucleotides read TGCGCCAGCAGGGTGCGGCGGGGTGTGAACACTGAAGCTTTCTTT. This gives the protein CASRVRRGVNTEAFF.

The chain is built from TRBV5-1 and TRBJ2-1, with 7 bases fitting TRBD1. This CDR3 spans 15 amino acids. The germline gives CDR1 SGHRS, CDR2 YFSETQ. With 3 bases clipped from V and 9 bases from J, the junction kept 12 bases outside the gene matches. CDR3 amino acids: CASSSGTASTSEQFF. CDR3 DNA: TGCGCCAGCAGCTCGGGGACAGCCTCAACTTCTGAGCAGTTCTTC.

This clone was observed once. Written as DNA, the CDR3 is TGTGCCAGTAGTATAGCCACAGGGGCGCAGGGAGAGACCCAGTACTTC. Its protein product is CASSIATGAQGETQYF. This chain uses TRBV19 with TRBJ2-5, with 7 bases matching TRBD1. The CDR3 sequence is 16 residues long. The germline gives CDR1 LNHDA, CDR2 SQIVND (reference sequence). The V gene end was trimmed by 1 base and the J gene end by 4 bases; junction bases not matched to a gene: 9.

The chain recombines TRBV11-2 with TRBJ2-2, with D hard to call. Germline V lookup: CDR1 SGHAT, CDR2 FQNNGV. V was trimmed by 0 bases and J by 7 bases, leaving 9 bases between them. The CDR3 runs 14 residues. The DNA of the CDR3 is TGTGCCAGCAGCTTAGAGGTGGGCCGCGGGGAGCTGTTTTTT. Encoded protein: CASSLEVGRGELFF.

The chain recombines TRBV5-1 with TRBJ1-2, with 10 bases identical to TRBD1. Germline lookup yields CDR1 SGHRS and CDR2 YFSETQ. The junction had 5 bases not matched to a gene; V was cut back by 4 bases and J by 5 bases. This CDR3 comprises 14 residues. CDR3 DNA sequence: TGCGCCAGCAGCCCGGGGGGACAGGGGTATGGCTACACCTTC. Its protein product is CASSPGGQGYGYTF.

The V call is TRBV3-1 (or the pseudogene TRBV3-2), the J call TRBJ1-3, with 8 nucleotides matching TRBD1. CDR1 is LGHDT and CDR2 is YNNKEL in the germline V gene (reference sequence). CDR3 length: 15 residues. V gave up 5 bases and J gave up 0 bases; unmatched junction bases: 3. CDR3 sequence: CASSFTGGSGNTIYF. The CDR3 DNA reads TGTGCCAGCAGCTTCACAGGGGGCTCTGGAAACACCATATATTTT.

The V gene is TRBV18, the J gene TRBJ1-2; D not certain. In germline, CDR1 is KGHSH, CDR2 LQKENI. V lost 1 base and J lost 6, with 21 bases in between. This CDR3 region has 17 residues. CDR3 DNA sequence: TGTGCCAGCTCACCACTGGGGTTAGGCGGCCCCGGGGATGGCTACACCTTC. It yields the protein CASSPLGLGGPGDGYTF.

V is TRBV9 and J is TRBJ2-7; the D is unclear. The germline gives CDR1 SGDLS, CDR2 YYNGEE. This CDR3 is 14 amino acids long. Between the trimmed V and J ends, which lost 0 bases and 2 bases, there was a span of 9 bases. The CDR3, as DNA: TGTGCCAGCAGCGTAGTCGAGCGACCCTACGAGCAGTACTTC. Protein sequence: CASSVVERPYEQYF.

The V and J genes are TRBV7-8 and TRBJ2-2; the D gene is possibly TRBD2 (6 bases). The CDR3 has 15 residues. Germline V CDR1 and CDR2: SGHVS, FQNEAQ. V was clipped by 5 bases and J by 3 bases, with 13 bases between them. Written as DNA, the CDR3 is TGTGCCAGCAGCCCCCTTGGAGGGGACACCGGGGAGCTGTTTTTT. Protein: CASSPLGGDTGELFF.

The rearrangement uses TRBV5-8 and TRBJ1-5; possibly TRBD1 for D (6 bases). This CDR3 has 16 residues. The ends were cut back, 0 bases at V and 1 base at J, with 11 bases in the middle. Germline V gene sequence: CDR1 SGHTS, CDR2 YDEGEE. The CDR3 region is CASSLVWGPSNQPQHF. The CDR3 DNA is TGTGCCAGCAGCTTGGTTTGGGGGCCCAGCAATCAGCCCCAGCATTTT.

V is TRBV30 and J is TRBJ2-1, with D maybe TRBD1 (5 bases). CDR1 is GTSNPN, CDR2 SVGIG, per germline (reference sequence). This CDR3 is 15 amino acids long. V dropped 2 bases and J dropped 5 bases, with 16 bases sitting between them. The DNA of the CDR3 is TGTGCCTGGAGTAAAAGGGGCCAACTCGACAATGAGCAGTTCTTC. Amino acid sequence: CAWSKRGQLDNEQFF.

This chain links TRBV3-1 (or the pseudogene TRBV3-2) with TRBJ1-2; tentatively, D is TRBD1 (5 bases). V was cut by 3 bases and J by 4 bases, with 12 bases left in between. The CDR3 is 14 amino acids. Germline CDR1 LGHDT, CDR2 YNNKEL (reference sequence). This CDR3 reads CASSHVDISYGYTF. CDR3 bases: TGTGCCAGCAGCCACGTGGACATATCCTATGGCTACACCTTC.